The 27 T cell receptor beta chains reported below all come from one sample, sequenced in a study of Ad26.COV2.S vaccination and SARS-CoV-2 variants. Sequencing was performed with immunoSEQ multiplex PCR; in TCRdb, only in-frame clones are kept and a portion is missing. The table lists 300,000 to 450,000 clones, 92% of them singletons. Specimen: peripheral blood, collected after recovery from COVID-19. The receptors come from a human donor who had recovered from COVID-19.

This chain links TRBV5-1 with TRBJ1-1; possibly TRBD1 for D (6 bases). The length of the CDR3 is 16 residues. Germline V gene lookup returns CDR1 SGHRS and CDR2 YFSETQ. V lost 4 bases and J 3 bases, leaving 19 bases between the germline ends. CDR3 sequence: CASSLNWGGVDTEAFF. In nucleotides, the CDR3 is TGCGCCAGCAGCCTTAATTGGGGGGGCGTGGACACTGAAGCTTTCTTT.

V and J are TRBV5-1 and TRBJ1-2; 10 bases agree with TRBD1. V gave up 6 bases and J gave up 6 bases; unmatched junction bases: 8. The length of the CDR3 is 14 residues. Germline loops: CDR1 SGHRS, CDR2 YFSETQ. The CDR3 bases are TGCGCCAGCACTCCCGGGACAGGGGATAATGGCTACACCTTC. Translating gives CASTPGTGDNGYTF.

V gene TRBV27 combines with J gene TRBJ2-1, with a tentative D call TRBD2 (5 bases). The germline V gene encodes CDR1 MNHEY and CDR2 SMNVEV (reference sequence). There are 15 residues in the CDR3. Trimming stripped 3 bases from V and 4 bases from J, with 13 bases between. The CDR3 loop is CASSFEGERYNEQFF. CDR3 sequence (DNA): TGTGCCAGCAGTTTCGAGGGTGAGCGGTACAATGAGCAGTTCTTC.

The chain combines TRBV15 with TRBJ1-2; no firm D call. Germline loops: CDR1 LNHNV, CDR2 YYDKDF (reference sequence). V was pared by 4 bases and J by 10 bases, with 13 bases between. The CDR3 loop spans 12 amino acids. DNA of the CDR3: TGTGCCACCAGCATTCCAGGCAGATTCTACACCTTC. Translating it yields CATSIPGRFYTF. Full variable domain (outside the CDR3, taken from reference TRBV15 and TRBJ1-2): DAMVIQNPRYQVTQFGKPVTLSCSQTLNHNVMYWYQQKSSQAPKLLFHYYDKDFNNEADTPDNFQSRRPNTSFCFLDIRSPGLGDTAMYLCATSIPGRFYTFGSGTRLTVV.

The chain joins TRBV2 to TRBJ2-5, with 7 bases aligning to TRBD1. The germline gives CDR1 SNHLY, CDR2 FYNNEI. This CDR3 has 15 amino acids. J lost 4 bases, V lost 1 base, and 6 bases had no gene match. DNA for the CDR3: TGTGCCAGCAGTGAAGACAGGGGTGTGGGAGAGACCCAGTACTTC. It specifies CASSEDRGVGETQYF.

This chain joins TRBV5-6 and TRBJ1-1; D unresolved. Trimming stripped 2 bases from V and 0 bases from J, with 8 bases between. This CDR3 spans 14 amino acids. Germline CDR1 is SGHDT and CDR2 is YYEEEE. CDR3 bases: TGTGCCAGCAGCTTTTCTAGTCTGAACACTGAAGCTTTCTTT. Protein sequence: CASSFSSLNTEAFF.

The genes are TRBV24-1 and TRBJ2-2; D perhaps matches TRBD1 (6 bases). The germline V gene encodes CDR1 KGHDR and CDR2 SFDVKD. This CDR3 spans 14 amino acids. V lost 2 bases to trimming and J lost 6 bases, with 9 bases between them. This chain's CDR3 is CATSDSQGSGELFF. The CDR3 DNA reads TGTGCCACCAGTGATTCCCAGGGGTCCGGGGAGCTGTTTTTT.

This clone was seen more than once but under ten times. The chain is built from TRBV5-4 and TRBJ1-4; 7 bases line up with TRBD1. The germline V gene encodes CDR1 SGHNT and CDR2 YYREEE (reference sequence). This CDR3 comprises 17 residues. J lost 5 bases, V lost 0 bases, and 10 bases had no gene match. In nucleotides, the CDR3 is TGTGCCAGCAGCTTGGCCCAGGGGGGAGGGCCCAATGAAAAACTGTTTTTT. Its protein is CASSLAQGGGPNEKLFF.

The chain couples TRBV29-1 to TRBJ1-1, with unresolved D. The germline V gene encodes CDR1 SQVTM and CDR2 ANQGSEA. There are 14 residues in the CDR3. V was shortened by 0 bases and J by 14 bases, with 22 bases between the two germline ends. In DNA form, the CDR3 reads TGCAGCGTTGAAGATTATCGGTTAGACACGGTCGACTTCTTT. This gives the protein CSVEDYRLDTVDFF.

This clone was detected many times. The CDR3 sequence is CASSQVTGQGTLGANVLTF. The CDR3 nucleotides read TGTGCCAGCAGCCAAGTAACGGGACAGGGAACTCTGGGGGCCAACGTCCTGACTTTC. The chain couples TRBV3-1 (or the pseudogene TRBV3-2) to TRBJ2-6, with 9 bases matching TRBD1. The CDR3 consists of 19 residues. Unmatched junction bases numbered 11, after V lost 1 base and J lost 4 bases. The germline CDR1 and CDR2 sequences are LGHDT and YNNKEL (reference sequence).

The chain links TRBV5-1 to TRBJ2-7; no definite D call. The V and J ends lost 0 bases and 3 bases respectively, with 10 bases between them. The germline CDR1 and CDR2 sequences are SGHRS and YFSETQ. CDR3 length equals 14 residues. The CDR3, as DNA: TGCGCCAGCAGCTTGGCTGGCAATTACTACGAGCAGTACTTC. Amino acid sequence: CASSLAGNYYEQYF.

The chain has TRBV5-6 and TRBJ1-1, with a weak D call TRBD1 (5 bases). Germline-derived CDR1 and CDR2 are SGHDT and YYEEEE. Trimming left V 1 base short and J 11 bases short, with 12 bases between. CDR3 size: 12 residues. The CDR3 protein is CASSLTTERAFF. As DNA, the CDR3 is TGTGCCAGCAGCTTGACGACAGAACGGGCTTTCTTT.

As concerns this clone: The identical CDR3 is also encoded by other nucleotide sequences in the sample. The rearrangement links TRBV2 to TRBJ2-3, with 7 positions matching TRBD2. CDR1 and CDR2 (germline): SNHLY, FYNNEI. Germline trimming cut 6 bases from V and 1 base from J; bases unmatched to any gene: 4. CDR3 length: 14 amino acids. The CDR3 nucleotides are TGTGCCAGCAGCCGTGGGGGGGGCACAGATACGCAGTATTTT. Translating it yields CASSRGGGTDTQYF. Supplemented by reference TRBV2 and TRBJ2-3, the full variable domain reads EPEVTQTPSHQVTQMGQEVILRCVPISNHLYFYWYRQILGQKVEFLVSFYNNEISEKSEIFDDQFSVERPDGSNFTLKIRSTKLEDSAMYFCASSRGGGTDTQYFGPGTRLTVL.

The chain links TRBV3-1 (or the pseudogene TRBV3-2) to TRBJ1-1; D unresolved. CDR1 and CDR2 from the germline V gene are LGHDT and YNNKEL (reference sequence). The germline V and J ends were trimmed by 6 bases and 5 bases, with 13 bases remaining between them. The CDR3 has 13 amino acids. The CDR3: CASSILGGTEAFF. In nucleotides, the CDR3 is TGTGCCAGCAGTATCCTAGGAGGGACTGAAGCTTTCTTT.

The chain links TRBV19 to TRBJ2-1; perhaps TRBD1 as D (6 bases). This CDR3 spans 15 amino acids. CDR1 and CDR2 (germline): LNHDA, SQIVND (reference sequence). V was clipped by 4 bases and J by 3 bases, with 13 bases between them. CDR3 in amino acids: CASSRGPTGYNEQFF. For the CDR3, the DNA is TGTGCCAGTAGTAGGGGGCCCACGGGCTACAATGAGCAGTTCTTC.

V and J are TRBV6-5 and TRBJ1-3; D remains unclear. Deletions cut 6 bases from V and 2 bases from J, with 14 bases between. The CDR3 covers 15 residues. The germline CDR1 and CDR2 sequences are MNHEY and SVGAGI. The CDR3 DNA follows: TGTGCCAGCAGCACGGACGTAGGAGCTGGAAACACCATATATTTT. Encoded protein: CASSTDVGAGNTIYF.

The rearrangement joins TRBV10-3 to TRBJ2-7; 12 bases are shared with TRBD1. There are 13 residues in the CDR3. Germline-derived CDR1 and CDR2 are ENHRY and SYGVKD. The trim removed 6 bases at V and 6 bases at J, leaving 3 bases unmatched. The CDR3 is CAIRGTGGSEQYF. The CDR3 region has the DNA TGTGCCATCAGGGGGACAGGGGGCAGCGAGCAGTACTTC.

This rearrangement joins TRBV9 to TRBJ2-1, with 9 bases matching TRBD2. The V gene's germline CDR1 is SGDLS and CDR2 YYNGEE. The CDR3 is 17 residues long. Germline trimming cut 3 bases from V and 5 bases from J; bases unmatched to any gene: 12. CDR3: CASSARLLAGSHNEQFF. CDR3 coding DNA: TGTGCCAGCAGCGCCCGTCTTCTAGCGGGGTCCCACAATGAGCAGTTCTTC. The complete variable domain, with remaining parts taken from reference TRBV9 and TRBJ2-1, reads DSGVTQTPKHLITATGQRVTLRCSPRSGDLSVYWYQQSLDQGLQFLIQYYNGEERAKGNILERFSAQQFPDLHSELNLSSLELGDSALYFCASSARLLAGSHNEQFFGPGTRLTVL.

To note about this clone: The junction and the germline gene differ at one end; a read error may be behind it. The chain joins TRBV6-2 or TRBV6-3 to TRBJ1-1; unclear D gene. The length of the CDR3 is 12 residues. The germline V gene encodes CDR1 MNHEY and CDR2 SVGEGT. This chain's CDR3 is CASSLDLQPRAW. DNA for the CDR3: TGTGCCAGCAGCCTAGATCTGCAGCCCCGGGCGTGG.

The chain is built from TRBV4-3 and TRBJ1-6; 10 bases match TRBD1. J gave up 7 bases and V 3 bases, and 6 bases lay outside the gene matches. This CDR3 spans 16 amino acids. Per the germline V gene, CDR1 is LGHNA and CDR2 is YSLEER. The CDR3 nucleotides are TGCGCCAGCAGCCATCCGGGGACAGGGGAAAATTCACCCCTCCACTTT. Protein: CASSHPGTGENSPLHF.

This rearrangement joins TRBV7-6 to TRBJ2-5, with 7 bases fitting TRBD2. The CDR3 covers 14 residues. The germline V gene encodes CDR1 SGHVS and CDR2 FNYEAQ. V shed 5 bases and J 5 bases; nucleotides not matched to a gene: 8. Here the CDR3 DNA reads TGTGCCAGCAGCAAGCGGGACCCCCTGGAGACCCAGTACTTC. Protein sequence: CASSKRDPLETQYF.

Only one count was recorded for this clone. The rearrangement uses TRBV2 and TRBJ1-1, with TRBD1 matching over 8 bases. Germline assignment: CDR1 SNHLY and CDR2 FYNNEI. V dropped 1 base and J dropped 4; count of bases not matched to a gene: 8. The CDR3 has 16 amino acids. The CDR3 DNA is TGTGCCAGCAGTGAAGAGAGGACAGGGTGGTCCACTGAAGCTTTCTTT. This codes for CASSEERTGWSTEAFF.

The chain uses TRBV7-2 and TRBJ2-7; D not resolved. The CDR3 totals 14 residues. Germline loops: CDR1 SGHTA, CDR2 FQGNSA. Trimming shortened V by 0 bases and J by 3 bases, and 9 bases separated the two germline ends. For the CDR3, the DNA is TGTGCCAGCAGCTTAGCGGAAGGTGGCTACGAGCAGTACTTC. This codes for CASSLAEGGYEQYF. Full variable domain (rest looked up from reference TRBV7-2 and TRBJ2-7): GAGVSQSPSNKVTEKGKDVELRCDPISGHTALYWYRQSLGQGLEFLIYFQGNSAPDKSGLPSDRFSAERTGGSVSTLTIQRTQQEDSAVYLCASSLAEGGYEQYFGPGTRLTVT.

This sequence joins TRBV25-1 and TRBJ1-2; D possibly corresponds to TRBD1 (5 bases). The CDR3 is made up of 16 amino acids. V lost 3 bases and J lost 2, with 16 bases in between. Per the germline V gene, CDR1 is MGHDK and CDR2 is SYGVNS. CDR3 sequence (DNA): TGTGCCAGCAGTGATGGCCCGCCAGGGCCCAACTATGGCTACACCTTC. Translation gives CASSDGPPGPNYGYTF.

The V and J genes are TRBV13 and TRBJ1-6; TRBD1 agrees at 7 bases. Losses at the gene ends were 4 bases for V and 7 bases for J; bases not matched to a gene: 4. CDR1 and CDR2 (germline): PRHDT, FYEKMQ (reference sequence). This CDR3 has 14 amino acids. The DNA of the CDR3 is TGTGCCAGCAGCTCCACAGGGGCCAATTCACCCCTCCACTTT. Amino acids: CASSSTGANSPLHF. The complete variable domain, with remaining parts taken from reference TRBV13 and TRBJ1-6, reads AAGVIQSPRHLIKEKRETATLKCYPIPRHDTVYWYQQGPGQDPQFLISFYEKMQSDKGSIPDRFSAQQFSDYHSELNMSSLELGDSALYFCASSSTGANSPLHFGNGTRLTVT.

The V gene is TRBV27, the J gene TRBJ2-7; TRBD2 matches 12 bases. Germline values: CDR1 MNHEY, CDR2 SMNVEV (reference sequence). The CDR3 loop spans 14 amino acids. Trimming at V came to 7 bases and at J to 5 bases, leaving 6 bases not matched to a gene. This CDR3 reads CASTSGTSGHEQYF. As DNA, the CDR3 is TGTGCCAGCACCTCAGGGACTAGCGGGCACGAGCAGTACTTC.

In DNA form, the CDR3 reads TGTGCTAGTGGTTTGGTAGCGGGGGGGCTTGACAATGAGCAGTTCTTC. Protein sequence: CASGLVAGGLDNEQFF. The chain employs TRBV12-5 and TRBJ2-1; 10 bases are shared with TRBD2. Germline V gene sequence: CDR1 LGHNT, CDR2 FRNRAP. CDR3 length equals 16 residues. The V segment lost 0 bases and the J segment 5 bases; nucleotides outside the gene matches: 4.